Shown below are 6 T cell receptor beta chains from a single sample sequenced in a study of shared clonotypes between healthy human individuals. Clones were sequenced by immunoSEQ multiplex PCR, and TCRdb holds only the in-frame ones, with some missing. The profile shows 2 million to 2.5 million clones, less than 95% of them singletons. What was sequenced was naive CD4+ T cells from PBMCs. Subset in this sample: CD45RA+ positively selected. The receptor source for this set is a man between 18 and 35 years old in good health. Some clones in this sample may be carry-over from other donors' samples.

The gene calls are TRBV7-2 and TRBJ1-5; no reliable D call. The V end was cut by 2 bases, the J end by 2 bases, with 19 bases between. The CDR3 spans 18 residues. Germline V gene lookup returns CDR1 SGHTA and CDR2 FQGNSA. CDR3 amino acids: CASSLSTGGRSGNQPQHF. CDR3 bases: TGTGCCAGCAGCTTATCCACGGGTGGTCGATCGGGCAATCAGCCCCAGCATTTT.

The chain uses TRBV5-1 and TRBJ1-2; D gene ambiguous. The germline gives CDR1 SGHRS, CDR2 YFSETQ. The CDR3 covers 13 residues. The V end was cut by 0 bases, the J end by 8 bases, with 11 bases between. The chain's CDR3 is CASSLATSDGYTF. The CDR3 DNA is TGCGCCAGCAGCTTGGCCACGAGCGACGGCTACACCTTC.

This chain links TRBV5-1 with TRBJ2-1; 8 nucleotides agree with TRBD1. CDR3 length: 16 amino acids. V lost 4 bases and J lost 0; bases outside the gene matches: 6. The V gene's germline CDR1 is SGHRS and CDR2 YFSETQ. CDR3 loop: CASSHRTGSSYNEQFF. CDR3 bases: TGCGCCAGCAGCCACCGGACAGGGAGCTCCTACAATGAGCAGTTCTTC.

To note about this clone: Germline and junction disagree at one end, which may indicate a read error. The chain joins TRBV11-3 to TRBJ1-1, with a possible D match to TRBD1 (5 bases). The CDR3 has 13 residues. CDR1 is SGHNT and CDR2 is YENEEA in the germline V gene. CDR3 amino acids: CASSLESGTGAFF. DNA for the CDR3: TGTGCCAGCAGCTTAGAATCAGGGACTGGAGCTTTCTTT. Drawing the rest from reference TRBV11-3 and TRBJ1-1, the complete variable domain is EAGVVQSPRYKIIEKKQPVAFWCNPISGHNTLYWYLQNLGQGPELLIRYENEEAVDDSQLPKDRFSAERLKGVDSTLKIQPAELGDSAVYLCASSLESGTGAFFGQGTRLTVV.

CDR3 residues: CASTSPYREQFF. The CDR3 DNA follows: TGTGCCAGCACGAGTCCCTACCGTGAGCAGTTCTTC. V usage is TRBV2 and J usage is TRBJ2-1; D call uncertain. The CDR3 has 12 residues. CDR1 and CDR2 from the germline V gene are SNHLY and FYNNEI. V was cut by 7 bases and J by 9 bases, with 13 bases left in between.

The CDR3 DNA is TGCGCCAGCAGCGGATACGGGACGGGCAATGAAAAACTGTTTTTT. Its translation: CASSGYGTGNEKLFF. This chain connects TRBV5-1 to TRBJ1-4, with D tentatively TRBD1 (5 bases). Germline CDR1 is SGHRS and CDR2 is YFSETQ. Between the trimmed V and J ends, which lost 4 bases and 5 bases, there was a span of 15 bases. The CDR3 consists of 15 residues.